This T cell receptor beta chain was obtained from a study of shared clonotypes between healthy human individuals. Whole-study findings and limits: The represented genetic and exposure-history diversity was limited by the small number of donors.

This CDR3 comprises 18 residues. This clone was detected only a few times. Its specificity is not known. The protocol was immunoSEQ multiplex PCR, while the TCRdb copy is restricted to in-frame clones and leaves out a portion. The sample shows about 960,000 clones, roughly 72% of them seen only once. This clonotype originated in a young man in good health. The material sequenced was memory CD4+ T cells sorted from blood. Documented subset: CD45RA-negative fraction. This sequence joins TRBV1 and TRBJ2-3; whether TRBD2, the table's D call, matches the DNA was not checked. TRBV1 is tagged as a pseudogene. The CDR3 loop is CTSSHPKGTSRNTDTQYF. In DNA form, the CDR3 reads TGCACCAGCAGCCACCCGAAAGGGACTAGCAGGAACACAGATACGCAGTATTTT.